These 22 T cell receptor beta chains were sequenced from one sample in a study of regulatory T cells in long-lasting Graves disease (TCRdb year 2021). The time point label, read with the paper, signifies: newly diagnosed GD, antithyroid drugs for less than 3 months. For both TCR sequencing and RNA sequencing, RNA was extracted from PBMCs in TRIzol. Library preparation used multiplex PCR. This sample was sequenced with an Illumina HiSeq 4000. iRepertoire HTBI primers and Arm-PCR amplification of CDR3 regions were used to construct TCR beta libraries. TCRdb handled the public reads itself, with Q25 trimming in fastp and clone calling in MiXCR, and kept productive beta chains. A single entry per CDR3 protein holds the most common genes and DNA from its merged rows. In this sample the table shows 200,000 to 250,000 distinct CDR3 sequences, around 19% of which occur a single time. Roughly a fifth of the sample goes to the ten largest clones.

The sequenced sample was peripheral blood mononuclear cells (PBMCs), obtained at new diagnosis, from a patient treated with antithyroid drugs. The receptor set was obtained from a female donor with Graves disease.

This clonotype was picked up many times. The rearrangement links TRBV7-9 to TRBJ1-2, with TRBD1 matching 11 bases. The CDR3 is made up of 16 amino acids. V trimming: 5 bases; J trimming: 2 bases; junction bases outside the gene matches: 7. Germline V gene lookup returns CDR1 SEHNR and CDR2 FQNEAQ (reference sequence). Written as DNA, the CDR3 is TGTGCCAGCAGCCCGGGACAGGGGGTGGAAAACTATGGCTACACCTTC. Protein: CASSPGQGVENYGYTF.

This clonotype was found many times. V is TRBV2 and J is TRBJ2-3, with 8 nucleotides matching TRBD2. Germline V gene lookup returns CDR1 SNHLY and CDR2 FYNNEI. V lost 6 bases, J lost 2 bases, and 7 bases stayed unmatched. This CDR3 is built from 15 residues. As DNA, the CDR3 is TGTGCCAGCAGAACTAGCGGCGGGGCCACAGATACGCAGTATTTT. As protein: CASRTSGGATDTQYF.

The chain carries TRBV7-2 and TRBJ2-1, with D unresolved. Germline V gene lookup returns CDR1 SGHTA and CDR2 FQGNSA. The CDR3 is 13 residues long. V gave up 5 bases and J gave up 15 bases, with 20 bases separating them. CDR3 DNA sequence: TGTGCCAGCAGCCCAGGAGACGTTGGGCCCCCGTTCTTC. The encoded protein is CASSPGDVGPPFF.

With respect to this clonotype: This may arise from a read error, as a much more abundant clone is one base away. The V and J genes are TRBV7-2 and TRBJ1-4; no clear D gene. The CDR3 length is 18 residues. CDR1 is SGHTA and CDR2 is FQGNSA in the germline V gene. Trimming shortened V by 5 bases and J by 5 bases, and 24 bases separated the two germline ends. The CDR3 is CASSTLKFTASGNEKLFF. CDR3 in DNA: TGTGCCAGCAGCACTCTGAAGTTCACGGCATCGGGGAATGAAAAACTGTTTTTT.

This clonotype has a count of ten or more. V gene TRBV28 combines with J gene TRBJ2-7; D is unclear. This CDR3 comprises 13 residues. Germline CDR1 reads MDHEN; CDR2 reads SYDVKM. V lost 1 base and J lost 5, with 9 bases in between. The CDR3 loop is CASSLFSRNEQYF. The CDR3 region has the DNA TGTGCCAGCAGTTTATTTTCCAGGAACGAGCAGTACTTC.

In this sample, this clonotype turned up many times. V is TRBV27 and J is TRBJ2-3, with 7 bases aligning to TRBD1. Germline CDR1 and CDR2: MNHEY and SMNVEV (reference sequence). This CDR3 is 15 amino acids long. J gave up 2 bases and V 7 bases, and 9 bases lay outside the gene matches. The CDR3 nucleotides read TGTGCCAGCACCCGAAACAGGGGCCTCACAGATACGCAGTATTTT. Amino acid sequence: CASTRNRGLTDTQYF.

This clonotype was seen many times. The rearrangement uses TRBV2 and TRBJ2-2; D is undetermined. CDR3 length: 14 residues. Looked up from germline, CDR1 is SNHLY and CDR2 is FYNNEI. Trimming took off 2 bases at V and 6 bases at J, with 10 bases between the two ends. The CDR3, as DNA: TGTGCCAGCAGTGAATCAAGAAGGGCCGGGGAGCTGTTTTTT. Amino acid sequence: CASSESRRAGELFF.

This clonotype was recorded at least ten times. This chain connects TRBV6-1 to TRBJ2-7, with TRBD2 matching 9 bases. The germline V gene has CDR1 MNHNS and CDR2 SASEGT. V gave up 5 bases and J gave up 6 bases; unmatched junction bases: 8. The CDR3 is 14 residues long. The CDR3 loop reads CASSLAGSGFEQYF. DNA for the CDR3: TGTGCCAGCAGTCTAGCGGGGAGCGGGTTCGAGCAGTACTTC.

This clonotype was seen at least ten times. The chain links TRBV5-1 to TRBJ2-1; no reliable D call. This CDR3 contains 13 residues. V gave up 0 bases and J gave up 3 bases, with 4 bases separating them. Germline-derived CDR1 and CDR2 are SGHRS and YFSETQ. The CDR3 DNA sequence: TGCGCCAGCAGCTTGGCCATCTACAATGAGCAGTTCTTC. Translated: CASSLAIYNEQFF.

This clonotype was found many times. The chain is built from TRBV3-1 and TRBJ1-5, with D possibly TRBD1 on 6 matching bases. CDR1 is LGHDT and CDR2 is YNNKEL in the germline V gene (reference sequence). The CDR3 is made up of 14 amino acids. The ends were cut back, 4 bases at V and 2 bases at J, with 9 bases in the middle. CDR3 sequence (DNA): TGTGCCAGCAGCCCGGGACACCGCAATCAGCCCCAGCATTTT. This codes for CASSPGHRNQPQHF.

This clonotype was detected many times. This chain links TRBV12-3 or TRBV12-4 with TRBJ1-5; 9 bases align to TRBD1. Unmatched junction bases numbered 6, after V lost 6 bases and J lost 6 bases. The length of the CDR3 is 14 residues. The CDR3 loop reads CASRAQGASQPQHF. The CDR3 coding sequence is TGTGCCAGCAGGGCACAGGGGGCTAGTCAGCCCCAGCATTTT.

This clonotype was observed at least ten times. The chain combines TRBV29-1 with TRBJ2-7; 12 bases are shared with TRBD2. The V and J ends lost 2 bases and 4 bases, in that order; junction bases with no gene match: 3. Germline-derived CDR1 and CDR2 are SQVTM and ANQGSEA. The CDR3 is 14 residues long. CDR3 amino acids: CSVELAGGRYEQYF. Written as DNA, the CDR3 is TGCAGCGTTGAACTAGCGGGAGGGAGATACGAGCAGTACTTC.

For this clonotype: The CDR3 does not close with the conserved phenylalanine or tryptophan, likely indicating a read error. This chain connects TRBV28 to TRBJ2-5, with D perhaps TRBD1 or TRBD2 (7 bases each). This CDR3 is 15 amino acids long. Germline assignment: CDR1 MDHEN and CDR2 SYDVKM. In DNA form, the CDR3 reads TGCGCCAGCAGCTTGGAGGGAGGGGGCACGGAAACCCAGTACTCC. The encoded protein is CASSLEGGGTETQYS.

This clonotype was picked up a small number of times. This sequence may be a read error, since a much larger clone differs from it by one base. This chain joins TRBV7-2 and TRBJ1-2; tentative D call: TRBD1 (5 bases). CDR3 size: 18 residues. The V gene lost 1 base and the J gene lost 4 bases, with 22 bases spanning the gap. Germline CDR1 is SGHTA and CDR2 is FQGNSA. The CDR3 DNA reads as TGTGCCAGCAGCTTAGTTCTTACAGGAGAAAAGGCCTTCTATGGCTACACCTTC. Amino acids: CASSLVLTGEKAFYGYTF.

A remark on this clonotype: A read error likely explains this, since a far larger clone differs by one base. The chain recombines TRBV27 with TRBJ1-2; TRBD1 matches 11 bases. This CDR3 region has 15 residues. Germline CDR1 is MNHEY and CDR2 is SMNVEV (reference sequence). With 8 bases clipped from V and 6 bases from J, the junction kept 11 bases outside the gene matches. CDR3 in DNA: TGTGCCAGCGGTGATAGGGACAGGGGGTATAATGGCTACACCTTC. It specifies CASGDRDRGYNGYTF.

CDR3 loop: CASSLTTGTPREQFF. The CDR3 DNA sequence: TGTGCCAGCAGCTTAACCACCGGGACCCCGAGGGAGCAGTTCTTC. The chain joins TRBV7-3 to TRBJ2-1; D is possibly TRBD1 or TRBD2 (5 bases each). V dropped 0 bases and J dropped 10 bases, with 16 bases sitting between them. Germline lookup yields CDR1 SGHTA and CDR2 FQGTGA. The CDR3 consists of 15 residues.

The gene calls are TRBV29-1 and TRBJ2-3; 8 nucleotides line up with TRBD1. The germline gives CDR1 SQVTM, CDR2 ANQGSEA. The CDR3 contains 14 residues. V was pared by 3 bases and J by 1 base, with 3 bases of the junction left unmatched. The CDR3 DNA is TGCAGCGTTGACAGGGGGCTGGGCACAGATACGCAGTATTTT. Its translation is CSVDRGLGTDTQYF.

This clonotype was counted ten times or more. This chain joins TRBV12-3 or TRBV12-4 and TRBJ2-2, with D unclear. V was clipped by 5 bases and J by 6 bases, with 13 bases between them. This CDR3 is built from 14 residues. CDR3 in DNA: TGTGCCAGCAGTACCCGAAGTGGGGCCGGGGAGCTGTTTTTT. Translation gives CASSTRSGAGELFF.

This clonotype showed up many times. This chain uses TRBV12-3 or TRBV12-4 with TRBJ1-1, with TRBD1 matching 10 bases. With 5 bases clipped from V and 6 bases from J, the junction kept 6 bases outside the gene matches. The CDR3 consists of 14 residues. Here the CDR3 reads CASSLGTGDSEAFF. The CDR3 DNA sequence: TGTGCCAGCAGTCTTGGGACAGGGGATTCTGAAGCTTTCTTT.

This clonotype has at least ten counts. V is TRBV12-3 or TRBV12-4 and J is TRBJ2-7, with 7 bases lining up with TRBD1. J lost 6 bases, V lost 4 bases, and 9 bases had no gene match. This CDR3 has 14 residues. DNA for the CDR3: TGTGCCAGCAGTTCGACAGGGATGGTTGGCGAGCAGTACTTC. It translates to CASSSTGMVGEQYF.

This clonotype was counted a few times. This chain uses TRBV20-1 with TRBJ2-3; 7 bases match TRBD2. This CDR3 contains 15 residues. The V gene end was trimmed by 1 base and the J gene end by 5 bases; junction bases not matched to a gene: 9. Germline V gives CDR1 DFQATT, CDR2 SNEGSKA (reference sequence). The CDR3 loop reads CSARVAGVAEDTQYF. The DNA of the CDR3 is TGCAGTGCTAGAGTCGCGGGAGTGGCGGAAGATACGCAGTATTTT.

The chain couples TRBV7-2 to TRBJ2-7; the D gene could be TRBD1 or TRBD2 (5 bases each). Germline CDR1 SGHTA, CDR2 FQGNSA. The CDR3 runs 13 residues. V was pared by 3 bases and J by 5 bases, with 11 bases between. The CDR3 here is CASSLGRGDEQYF. For the CDR3, the DNA is TGTGCCAGCAGCTTGGGACGAGGTGACGAGCAGTACTTC.